This T cell receptor (beta chain) was observed in a study of blood T cell repertoires in COVID-19. The repertoire was sequenced with immunoSEQ multiplex PCR; TCRdb's copy has only in-frame clones and lacks some. The data hold about 150,000 clones, with roughly nine tenths observed a single time. With 5 bases clipped from V and 5 bases from J, the junction kept 10 bases outside the gene matches. CDR1 and CDR2 (germline): MGHRA, YSYEKL. CDR3 length: 16 residues. The chain employs TRBV4-1 and TRBJ2-5; 11 bases fit TRBD1. The sequence derives from a man aged 50-60 years with acute or convalescent COVID-19. The sequenced material came from peripheral blood. In DNA form, the CDR3 reads TGCGCCAGCAGCACTGGACAGGGGGCGAGGGGGGAGACCCAGTACTTC. Amino acid sequence: CASSTGQGARGETQYF.